This is a list of T cell receptor beta chains from one sample in a study of radiation and T cells in renal cell carcinoma. Repertoires were generated with immunoSEQ multiplex PCR, while TCRdb's copy carries only in-frame clones and drops some. The table includes tens of thousands of clones, 70% to 85% detected once. The specimen comprised blood, sampled from a patient whose treatment included radiotherapy and nephrectomy. Source of these receptors: a man between 60 and 70 years old with renal cell carcinoma. Both conserved end residues are part of each CDR3. The order of the fields is CDR3 DNA, CDR3 protein, D gene, J gene, V gene, clone size. The D gene is left open where the match is weak. A clone size is listed for some rows: how often the clone was seen (once, few, many), or a class if it is expanded.

TGCGCCAGCAGCCAAGATTCGGGACTAGCGGGAGAAGAGACCCAGTACTTC	CASSQDSGLAGEETQYF	TRBD2	TRBJ2-5	TRBV4-3	.
TGCAGCGCCTTCCGACAGCCGAACACTGAAGCTTTCTTT	CSAFRQPNTEAFF	.	TRBJ1-1	TRBV29-1	.
TGCAGTGCTAAACGGAACAATGAGCAGTTCTTC	CSAKRNNEQFF	.	TRBJ2-1	TRBV20-1	few
TGCGCCAGCAGCCCCTTGGCCACGGCAGCGGGAGGGCAAGAGACCCAGTACTTC	CASSPLATAAGGQETQYF	TRBD2	TRBJ2-5	TRBV4-1	few
TGCGCCAGCAGCTTGGCCCACGTCAATGAGCAGTTCTTC	CASSLAHVNEQFF	.	TRBJ2-1	TRBV5-1	.
TGTGCTTGTGGAGCAGGCACCACGAACACTGAAGCTTTCTTT	CACGAGTTNTEAFF	.	TRBJ1-1	TRBV6-1	.
TGCAGCGTTGAGAATGGGAACTATGGCTACACCTTC	CSVENGNYGYTF	.	TRBJ1-2	TRBV29-1	.
TGTGCCACCAGCACCCGGACAGGGTTGGGCACTGAAGCTTTCTTT	CATSTRTGLGTEAFF	TRBD1	TRBJ1-1	TRBV15	.
TGTGCCAGTAGTCCTACCCGGGACAGAAGTAACTATGGCTACACCTTC	CASSPTRDRSNYGYTF	TRBD1	TRBJ1-2	TRBV19	.
TGTGCCAGCAGAACAGGGGCGGGTGAGCAGTTCTTC	CASRTGAGEQFF	TRBD1	TRBJ2-1	TRBV25-1	.
TGTGCCAGCAGTGGTCAGGGACCGACCTACGAGCAGTACTTC	CASSGQGPTYEQYF	.	TRBJ2-7	TRBV6-1	.
TGTGCCAGCAGCTGGGACAGGGGTCAGCCCCAGCATTTT	CASSWDRGQPQHF	TRBD1	TRBJ1-5	TRBV7-9	few
TGTGCCAGCAGCGTAGTTAGACAGGGGAATGAGCAGTTCTTC	CASSVVRQGNEQFF	TRBD1	TRBJ2-1	TRBV9	few
TGTGCCAGCAGCCGGGACAAGTCCTACGAGCAGTACTTC	CASSRDKSYEQYF	.	TRBJ2-7	TRBV7-2	.
TGTGCCAGTAGTATAGGACTAGTCATCTCCTACAATGAGCAGTTCTTC	CASSIGLVISYNEQFF	.	TRBJ2-1	TRBV19	.
TGTGCCAGTTCCGGAACAGGTGTGGAGACCCAGTACTTC	CASSGTGVETQYF	.	TRBJ2-5	TRBV6-1	.
TGTGCCAGCGGAATTGGGACAGGGGAAGAAAAAGAGACCCAGTACTTC	CASGIGTGEEKETQYF	TRBD1	TRBJ2-5	TRBV28	.
TGTGCCAGCAGCGAGACTAGCGGGGTTCTCTCCTACAATGAGCAGTTCTTC	CASSETSGVLSYNEQFF	TRBD2	TRBJ2-1	TRBV7-2	.
TGTGCCAGCAGTTTAATCCTCATCCGACAGGGCTACGAGCAGTACTTC	CASSLILIRQGYEQYF	TRBD1	TRBJ2-7	TRBV28	.
TGTGCCAGCTCACGGACAAAAAGCACAGATACGCAGTATTTT	CASSRTKSTDTQYF	.	TRBJ2-3	TRBV18	.
TGTGCCAGCAGTTATCGGGCAGGGGAGAACACTGAAGCTTTCTTT	CASSYRAGENTEAFF	.	TRBJ1-1	TRBV6-5	.
TGTGCCAGCAGCTTAAGGGGGGGGAGCTCTGGAAACACCATATATTTT	CASSLRGGSSGNTIYF	.	TRBJ1-3	TRBV7-8	.
TGTGCCAGCAGTTTCCAACCGATACCAATGGGAGAGCAGTACTTC	CASSFQPIPMGEQYF	.	TRBJ2-7	TRBV7-8	.
TGCGCCAGCAGCCCTGGACTAGAGTTGGTTGAGCAGTTCTTC	CASSPGLELVEQFF	TRBD2	TRBJ2-1	TRBV4-3	.
TGTGCCAGTAGTACTCGGACAGTCTATGGCTACACCTTC	CASSTRTVYGYTF	.	TRBJ1-2	TRBV19	.
TGTGCCAGCAGTCCACGGACTAGCGGAAGCCTAAGTTACAATGAGCAGTTCTTC	CASSPRTSGSLSYNEQFF	TRBD2	TRBJ2-1	TRBV25-1	.
TGTGCCATCAGAGCTAGCGGGAACACCGGGGAGCTGTTTTTT	CAIRASGNTGELFF	TRBD2	TRBJ2-2	TRBV10-3	once
TGTGCCAGCAGTCTTTTAGCGGGAGAAGCCTACGAGCAGTACTTC	CASSLLAGEAYEQYF	TRBD2	TRBJ2-7	TRBV6-4	few
TGCGCCAGCAGCTCCGGGACACCTCAAAACATTCAGTACTTC	CASSSGTPQNIQYF	.	TRBJ2-4	TRBV5-1	.
TGTGCCAGCAGTGGATCATCCTATGTAGCGAACACAGATACGCAGTATTTT	CASSGSSYVANTDTQYF	.	TRBJ2-3	TRBV27	.
TGTGCCAGCAGCTTACCGCGGGAGGGCCCTACCGGGGAGCTGTTTTTT	CASSLPREGPTGELFF	TRBD2	TRBJ2-2	TRBV11-2	.
TGTGCCAGCAGTCCGGGACAGGAATCATTCGGACCATATGGCTACACCTTC	CASSPGQESFGPYGYTF	TRBD1	TRBJ1-2	TRBV27	.
TGTGCCATAAACACAGGGGATGGCTACACCTTC	CAINTGDGYTF	TRBD1	TRBJ1-2	TRBV10-3	.
TGCGCCAGCAGTGACCTCAGGGGAAGTGGAAACACCATATATTTT	CASSDLRGSGNTIYF	.	TRBJ1-3	TRBV10-2	.
TGCGCCAGCAGCCCTAGCGGGGAGAGCACAGATACGCAGTATTTT	CASSPSGESTDTQYF	TRBD2	TRBJ2-3	TRBV10-2	.
TGTGCCAGCAGTCTGACAGGGACAGTAGCTAACTATGGCTACACCTTC	CASSLTGTVANYGYTF	TRBD1	TRBJ1-2	TRBV27	.
TGTGCCAGCAGCTTAGTCGAGGCGAACACCGGGGAGCTGTTTTTT	CASSLVEANTGELFF	.	TRBJ2-2	TRBV7-6	.
TGTGCCAGTAGTCCCCGGGACTCCCAAAGGGCTTTCTTT	CASSPRDSQRAFF	.	TRBJ1-1	TRBV19	.
TGTGCCAGTAGTATAAGAGTAAACTATGGCTACACCTTC	CASSIRVNYGYTF	.	TRBJ1-2	TRBV19	once
TGTGCCAGCAGCCGCCGGACAGGAACAGATACGCAGTATTTT	CASSRRTGTDTQYF	TRBD1	TRBJ2-3	TRBV11-3	.